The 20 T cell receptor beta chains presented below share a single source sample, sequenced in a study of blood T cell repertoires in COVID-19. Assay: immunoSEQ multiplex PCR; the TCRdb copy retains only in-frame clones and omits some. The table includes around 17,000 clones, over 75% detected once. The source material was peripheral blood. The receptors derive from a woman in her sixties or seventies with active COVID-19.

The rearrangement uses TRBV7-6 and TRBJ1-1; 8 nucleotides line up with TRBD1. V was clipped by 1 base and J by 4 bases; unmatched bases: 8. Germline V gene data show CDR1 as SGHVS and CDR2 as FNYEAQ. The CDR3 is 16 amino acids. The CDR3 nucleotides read TGTGCCAGCAGCTTAGGTTCAGGGGGCTGGGGCACTGAAGCTTTCTTT. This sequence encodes CASSLGSGGWGTEAFF.

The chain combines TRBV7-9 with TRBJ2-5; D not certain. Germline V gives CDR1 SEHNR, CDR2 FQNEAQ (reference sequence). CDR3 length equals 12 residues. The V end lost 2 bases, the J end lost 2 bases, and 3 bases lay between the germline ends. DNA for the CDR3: TGTGCCAGCAGCTTACATCAAGAGACCCAGTACTTC. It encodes CASSLHQETQYF.

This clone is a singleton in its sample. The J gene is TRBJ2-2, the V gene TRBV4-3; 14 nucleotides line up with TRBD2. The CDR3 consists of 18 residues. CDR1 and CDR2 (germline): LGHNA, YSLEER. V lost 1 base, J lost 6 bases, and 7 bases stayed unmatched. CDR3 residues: CASSQGAGTSGSSGELFF. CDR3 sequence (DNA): TGCGCCAGCAGCCAAGGCGCCGGGACTAGCGGGAGTTCCGGGGAGCTGTTTTTT.

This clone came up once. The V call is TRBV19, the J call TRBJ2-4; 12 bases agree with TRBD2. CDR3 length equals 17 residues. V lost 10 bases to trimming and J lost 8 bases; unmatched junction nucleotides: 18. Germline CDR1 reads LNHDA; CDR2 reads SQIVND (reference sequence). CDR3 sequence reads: CATRGAGLAGPRDIQYF. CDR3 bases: TGTGCCACGCGGGGTGCGGGACTAGCGGGCCCAAGGGACATTCAGTACTTC.

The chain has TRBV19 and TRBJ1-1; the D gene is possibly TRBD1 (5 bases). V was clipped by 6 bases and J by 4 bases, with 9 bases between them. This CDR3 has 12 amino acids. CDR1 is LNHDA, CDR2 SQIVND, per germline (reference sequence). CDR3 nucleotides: TGTGCCAGTAGGCCCCAGGGCACTGAAGCTTTCTTT. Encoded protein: CASRPQGTEAFF.

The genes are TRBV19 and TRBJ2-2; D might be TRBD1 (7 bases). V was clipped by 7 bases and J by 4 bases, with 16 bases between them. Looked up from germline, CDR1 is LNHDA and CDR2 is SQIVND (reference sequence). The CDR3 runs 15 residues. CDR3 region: CASKTGEEGTGELFF. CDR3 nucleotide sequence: TGTGCCAGTAAAACAGGGGAGGAGGGCACCGGGGAGCTGTTTTTT.

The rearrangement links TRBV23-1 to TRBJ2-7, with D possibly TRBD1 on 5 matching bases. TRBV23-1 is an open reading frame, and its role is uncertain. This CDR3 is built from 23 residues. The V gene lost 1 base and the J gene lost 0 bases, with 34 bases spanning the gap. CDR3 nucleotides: TGCGCCAGCAGTCAATGCGAGAGTACCGAACACGGAGTGAGTCAGGGTGACTCCTACGAGCAGTACTTC. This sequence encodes CASSQCESTEHGVSQGDSYEQYF.

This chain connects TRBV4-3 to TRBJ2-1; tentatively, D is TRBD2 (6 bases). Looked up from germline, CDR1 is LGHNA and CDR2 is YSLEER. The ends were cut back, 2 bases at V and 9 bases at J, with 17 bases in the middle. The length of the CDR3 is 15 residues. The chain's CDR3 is CASSQSHGSYGEQFF. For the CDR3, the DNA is TGCGCCAGCAGCCAATCGCACGGGAGCTATGGTGAGCAGTTCTTC.

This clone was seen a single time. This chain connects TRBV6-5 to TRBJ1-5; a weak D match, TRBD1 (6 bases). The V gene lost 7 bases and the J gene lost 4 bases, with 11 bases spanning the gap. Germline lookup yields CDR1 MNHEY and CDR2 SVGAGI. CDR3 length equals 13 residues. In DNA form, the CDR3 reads TGTGCCAGCAACCCAGGGGATAATCAGCCCCAGCATTTT. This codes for CASNPGDNQPQHF.

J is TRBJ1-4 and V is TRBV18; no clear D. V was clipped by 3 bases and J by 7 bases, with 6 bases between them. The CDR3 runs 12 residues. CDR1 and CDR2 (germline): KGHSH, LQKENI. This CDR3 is CASSPGGEKLFF. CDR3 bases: TGTGCCAGCTCACCCGGAGGTGAAAAACTGTTTTTT.

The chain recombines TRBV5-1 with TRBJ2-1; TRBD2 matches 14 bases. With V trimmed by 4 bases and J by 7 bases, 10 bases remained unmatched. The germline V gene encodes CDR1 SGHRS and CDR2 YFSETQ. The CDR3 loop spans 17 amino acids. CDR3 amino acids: CASSPTSGRAAGNEQFF. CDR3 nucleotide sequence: TGCGCCAGCAGCCCGACTAGCGGGAGGGCCGCGGGTAATGAGCAGTTCTTC.

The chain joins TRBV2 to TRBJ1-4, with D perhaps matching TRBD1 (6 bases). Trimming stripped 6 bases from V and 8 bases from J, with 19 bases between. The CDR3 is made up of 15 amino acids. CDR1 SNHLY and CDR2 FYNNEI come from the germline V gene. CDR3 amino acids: CASSGGGWGGEKLFF. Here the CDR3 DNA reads TGTGCCAGCAGCGGCGGGGGATGGGGGGGCGAAAAACTGTTTTTT.

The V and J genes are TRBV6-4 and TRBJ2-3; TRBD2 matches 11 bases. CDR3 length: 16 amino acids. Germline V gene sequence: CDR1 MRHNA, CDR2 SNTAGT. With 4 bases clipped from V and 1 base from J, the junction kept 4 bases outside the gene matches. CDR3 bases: TGTGCCAGCAGTGCTGAGACTAGCGGGGGCACAGATACGCAGTATTTT. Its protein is CASSAETSGGTDTQYF.

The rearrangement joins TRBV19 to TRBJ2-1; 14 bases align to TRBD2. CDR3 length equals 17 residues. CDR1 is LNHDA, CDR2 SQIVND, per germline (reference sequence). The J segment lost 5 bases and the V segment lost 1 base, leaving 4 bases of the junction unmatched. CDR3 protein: CASSIGTSGRSHNEQFF. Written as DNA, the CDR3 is TGTGCCAGTAGTATAGGGACTAGCGGGAGGTCCCACAATGAGCAGTTCTTC.

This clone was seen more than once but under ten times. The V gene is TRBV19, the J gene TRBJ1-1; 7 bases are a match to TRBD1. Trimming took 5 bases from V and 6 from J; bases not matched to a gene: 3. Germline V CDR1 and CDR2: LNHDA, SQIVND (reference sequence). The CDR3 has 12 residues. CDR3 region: CASSLQGAEAFF. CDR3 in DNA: TGTGCCAGTAGTCTCCAGGGGGCTGAAGCTTTCTTT.

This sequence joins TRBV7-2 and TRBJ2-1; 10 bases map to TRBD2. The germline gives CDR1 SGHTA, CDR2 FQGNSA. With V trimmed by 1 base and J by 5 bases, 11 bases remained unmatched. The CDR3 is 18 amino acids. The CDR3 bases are TGTGCCAGCAGCTTAGACCCCCGGGGAGCGGGAGGGGACAATGAGCAGTTCTTC. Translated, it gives CASSLDPRGAGGDNEQFF. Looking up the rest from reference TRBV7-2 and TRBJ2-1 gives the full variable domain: GAGVSQSPSNKVTEKGKDVELRCDPISGHTALYWYRQSLGQGLEFLIYFQGNSAPDKSGLPSDRFSAERTGGSVSTLTIQRTQQEDSAVYLCASSLDPRGAGGDNEQFFGPGTRLTVL.

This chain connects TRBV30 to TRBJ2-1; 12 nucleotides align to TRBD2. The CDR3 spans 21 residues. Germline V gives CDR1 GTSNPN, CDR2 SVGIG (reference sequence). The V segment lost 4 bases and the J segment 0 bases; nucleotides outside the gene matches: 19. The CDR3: CAWTGTSGFASIPSSYNEQFF. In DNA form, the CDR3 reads TGTGCCTGGACCGGGACTAGCGGGTTCGCAAGCATTCCCAGCTCCTACAATGAGCAGTTCTTC. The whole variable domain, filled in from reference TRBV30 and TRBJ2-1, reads SQTIHQWPATLVQPVGSPLSLECTVEGTSNPNLYWYRQAAGRGLQLLFYSVGIGQISSEVPQNLSASRPQDRQFILSSKKLLLSDSGFYLCAWTGTSGFASIPSSYNEQFFGPGTRLTVL.

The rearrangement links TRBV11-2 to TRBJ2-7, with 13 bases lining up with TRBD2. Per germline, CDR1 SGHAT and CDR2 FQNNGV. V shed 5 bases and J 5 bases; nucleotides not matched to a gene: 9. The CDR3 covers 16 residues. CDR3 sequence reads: CASSLRLAGGWNEQYF. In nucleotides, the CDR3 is TGTGCCAGCAGCCTCCGACTAGCGGGAGGATGGAACGAGCAGTACTTC.

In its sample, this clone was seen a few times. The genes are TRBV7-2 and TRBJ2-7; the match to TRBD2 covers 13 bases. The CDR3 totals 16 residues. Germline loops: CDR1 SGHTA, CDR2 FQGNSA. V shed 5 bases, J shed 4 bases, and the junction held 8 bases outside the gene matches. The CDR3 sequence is CASSGTSGTGPYEQYF. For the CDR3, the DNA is TGTGCCAGCAGCGGGACTAGCGGGACAGGTCCTTACGAGCAGTACTTC.

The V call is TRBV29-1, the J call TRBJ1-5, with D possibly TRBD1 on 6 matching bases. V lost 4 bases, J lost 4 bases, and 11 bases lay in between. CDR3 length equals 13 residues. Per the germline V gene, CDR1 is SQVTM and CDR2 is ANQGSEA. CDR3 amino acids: CSVADSYNQPQHF. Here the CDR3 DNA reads TGCAGCGTTGCGGACAGCTATAATCAGCCCCAGCATTTT.